A selection of T cell receptor beta chains follows, all from one sample in a study of a mutant IDH1 vaccine in newly diagnosed glioma. Assay: immunoSEQ multiplex PCR; the TCRdb copy retains only in-frame clones and omits some. The table lists tens of thousands of clones, roughly 80% of them singletons. No cognate antigen is known for these TCRs. Source: PBMCs, taken from a glioma patient whose treatment included an IDH1 peptide vaccine. These receptors were obtained from a woman aged 45 to 65 with glioma. CDR3s include the opening cysteine and the closing phenylalanine or tryptophan. A D gene is named only where the DNA matches it firmly. Part of the rows lack a size; the others show once, few, many or a class for expanded clones.

TRBV7-8	TRBD2	NA	TRBJ2-1	CASSQRVLAGGMDEQFF	TGTGCCAGCAGCCAGAGAGTACTAGCGGGGGGGATGGATGAGCAGTTCTTC
TRBV11-2	NA	NA	TRBJ1-6	CASSLVRGRYSPLHF	TGTGCCAGCAGCTTAGTTAGAGGGAGGTATTCACCCCTCCACTTT
TRBV27	NA	NA	TRBJ1-2	CASSLGGTNYGYTF	TGTGCCAGCAGTTTAGGCGGGACTAACTATGGCTACACCTTC
TRBV19	NA	NA	TRBJ1-1	CASSIGGGAFF	TGTGCCAGTAGTATAGGAGGGGGAGCTTTCTTT
TRBV5-6	NA	few	TRBJ2-7	CASSAGYEQYF	TGTGCCAGCAGCGCCGGTTACGAGCAGTACTTC
TRBV27	TRBD1	NA	TRBJ2-7	CASSPRTGSVEQYF	TGTGCCAGCAGTCCACGGACAGGGTCGGTGGAGCAGTACTTC
TRBV7-2	NA	NA	TRBJ1-3	CASSLAWSSTIYF	TGTGCCAGCAGCTTAGCGTGGAGTAGCACCATATATTTT
TRBV14	NA	NA	TRBJ1-2	CASSQGPGRKNYGYTF	TGTGCCAGCAGCCAGGGACCCGGACGGAAAAACTATGGCTACACCTTC
TRBV2	TRBD2	NA	TRBJ2-3	CASSYFPSGAGTDTQYF	TGTGCCAGCAGCTACTTCCCTAGCGGGGCTGGCACAGATACGCAGTATTTT
TRBV6-6	NA	NA	TRBJ2-2	CASVGGGELFF	TGTGCCAGCGTGGGCGGGGGGGAGCTGTTTTTT
TRBV27	TRBD1	NA	TRBJ1-6	CASSSPKPDRGNSPLHF	TGTGCCAGCAGTTCCCCTAAGCCAGACAGGGGGAATTCACCCCTCCACTTT
TRBV13	TRBD1	NA	TRBJ2-2	CASSLNRGNTGELFF	TGTGCCAGCAGCTTAAACAGGGGGAACACCGGGGAGCTGTTTTTT
TRBV6-1	TRBD1	NA	TRBJ2-7	CASSMGQSYEQYF	TGTGCCAGCAGTATGGGACAGAGCTACGAGCAGTACTTC
TRBV4-1	TRBD1	NA	TRBJ2-7	CASSRNPDRGYREQYF	TGCGCCAGCAGCCGAAACCCGGACAGGGGATACAGAGAGCAGTACTTC
TRBV29-1	NA	NA	TRBJ1-1	CSVYPEAFF	TGCAGCGTGTACCCCGAAGCTTTCTTT
TRBV7-2	NA	NA	TRBJ2-1	CASSLFLDEQFF	TGTGCCAGCAGCTTATTTTTGGATGAGCAGTTCTTC
TRBV25-1	TRBD1	NA	TRBJ2-5	CASSEGQGRETQYF	TGTGCCAGCAGTGAAGGACAGGGTCGAGAGACCCAGTACTTC
TRBV5-4	NA	NA	TRBJ1-1	CASSFSGGRTEAFF	TGTGCCAGCAGCTTTTCCGGGGGCCGCACTGAAGCTTTCTTT
TRBV2	TRBD1	NA	TRBJ2-7	CASRLGQGGYEQYF	TGTGCCAGCAGGCTGGGACAGGGGGGCTACGAGCAGTACTTC
TRBV6-1	NA	NA	TRBJ2-7	CASRRDSGYEQYF	TGTGCCAGCAGGCGTGACTCAGGCTACGAGCAGTACTTC
TRBV18	NA	NA	TRBJ2-5	CASSQGRGQETQYF	TGTGCCAGCTCCCAGGGCCGGGGACAAGAGACCCAGTACTTC
TRBV6-1	NA	once	TRBJ1-2	CASSEGYRDGYTF	TGTGCCAGCAGTGAAGGGTACAGGGATGGCTACACCTTC
TRBV7-7	TRBD1	NA	TRBJ2-7	CASSPETGVGEQYF	TGTGCTAGCAGCCCAGAGACAGGGGTGGGCGAGCAGTACTTC
TRBV18	NA	NA	TRBJ1-6	CASSPEEGSPLHF	TGTGCCAGCTCACCAGAGGAAGGATCCCCCCTCCACTTT
TRBV19	NA	NA	TRBJ1-1	CASSRERFEAFF	TGTGCCAGTAGTAGGGAGAGGTTTGAAGCTTTCTTT
TRBV6-5	NA	NA	TRBJ1-1	CASSQSPGLPPEAFF	TGTGCCAGCAGTCAGTCACCCGGGCTACCACCTGAAGCTTTCTTT
TRBV9	NA	NA	TRBJ1-3	CASSVGTGSGNTIYF	TGTGCCAGCAGCGTCGGGACGGGCTCTGGAAACACCATATATTTT
TRBV12-5	TRBD1	NA	TRBJ1-1	CASGLDRGLYTEAFF	TGTGCTAGTGGTTTGGACAGGGGGCTTTACACTGAAGCTTTCTTT
TRBV4-1	NA	NA	TRBJ1-5	CASSQQQGFQPQHF	TGCGCCAGCAGCCAACAACAGGGTTTTCAGCCCCAGCATTTT
TRBV28	NA	few	TRBJ1-1	CASRITGFLLNTEAFF	TGTGCCAGCAGGATTACAGGGTTTTTACTTAACACTGAAGCTTTCTTT
TRBV5-4	NA	NA	TRBJ1-6	CASSLEGIYNSPLHF	TGTGCCAGCAGCTTGGAAGGGATCTATAATTCACCCCTCCACTTT
TRBV7-8	TRBD1	NA	TRBJ1-2	CASSSGQGVYYGYTF	TGTGCCAGCAGCTCCGGACAGGGGGTATACTATGGCTACACCTTC
TRBV6-4	TRBD1	NA	TRBJ1-5	CASTKRQGIQPQHF	TGTGCCAGCACCAAACGACAGGGCATTCAGCCCCAGCATTTT
TRBV10-3	TRBD2	NA	TRBJ2-3	CAISPSGSTDTQYF	TGTGCCATCAGCCCTAGCGGATCCACAGATACGCAGTATTTT
TRBV18	NA	NA	TRBJ1-5	CASSPPDQPQHF	TGTGCCAGCTCACCACCGGATCAGCCCCAGCATTTT
TRBV9	TRBD1	NA	TRBJ1-3	CASSPRQGSGNTIYF	TGTGCCAGCAGCCCCCGACAGGGGTCTGGAAACACCATATATTTT
TRBV4-1	NA	NA	TRBJ2-7	CASSQERSTQTYEQYF	TGCGCCAGCAGCCAAGAAAGGAGCACCCAAACCTACGAGCAGTACTTC
TRBV4-1	NA	NA	TRBJ1-2	CASSPIAGTMVYGYTF	TGCGCCAGCAGCCCCATTGCCGGGACAATGGTCTATGGCTACACCTTC
TRBV9	NA	NA	TRBJ2-3	CASSVEGRGTDTQYF	TGTGCCAGCAGCGTAGAGGGTCGAGGCACAGATACGCAGTATTTT
TRBV5-1	NA	NA	TRBJ2-1	CASSLTGGGLYNEQFF	TGCGCCAGCAGCTTGACTGGCGGGGGCCTCTACAATGAGCAGTTCTTC
TRBV2	NA	NA	TRBJ1-2	CASIGRSNYGYTF	TGTGCCAGCATCGGCAGATCAAACTATGGCTACACCTTC
TRBV11-2	NA	NA	TRBJ1-1	CASSLSTGLGTEAFF	TGTGCCAGCAGCTTAAGCACAGGGCTTGGCACTGAAGCTTTCTTT
TRBV4-1	NA	NA	TRBJ1-1	CASSPRTDYFAAFF	TGCGCCAGCAGCCCCCGCACAGACTACTTTGCGGCTTTCTTT
TRBV19	NA	NA	TRBJ2-5	CASSKGGIQETQYF	TGTGCCAGTAGTAAAGGCGGGATTCAAGAGACCCAGTACTTC
TRBV6-1	NA	once	TRBJ1-2	CASRALGQPYGYTF	TGTGCCAGCAGGGCTTTAGGACAGCCCTATGGCTACACCTTC
TRBV7-2	TRBD1	once	TRBJ1-2	CASSSQGARYTF	TGTGCCAGCAGCTCGCAGGGGGCTCGCTACACCTTC
TRBV9	NA	NA	TRBJ2-3	CASSAGADTQYF	TGTGCCAGCAGCGCGGGGGCAGATACGCAGTATTTT
TRBV28	NA	few	TRBJ1-5	CASKFGSRGNQPQHF	TGTGCCAGCAAGTTCGGCTCGAGGGGCAATCAGCCCCAGCATTTT
TRBV19	NA	NA	TRBJ1-2	CASSMVEYGYTF	TGTGCCAGTAGTATGGTCGAATATGGCTACACCTTC
TRBV5-4	NA	NA	TRBJ2-5	CASSLMGGGDGETQYF	TGTGCCAGCAGCTTGATGGGAGGGGGGGACGGGGAGACCCAGTACTTC
TRBV9	NA	NA	TRBJ2-7	CASSGGANVNEQYF	TGTGCCAGCAGCGGGGGGGCAAATGTGAACGAGCAGTACTTC
TRBV5-1	NA	NA	TRBJ1-5	CASSSGDVSNQPQHF	TGCGCCAGCAGCTCAGGGGATGTGAGCAATCAGCCCCAGCATTTT